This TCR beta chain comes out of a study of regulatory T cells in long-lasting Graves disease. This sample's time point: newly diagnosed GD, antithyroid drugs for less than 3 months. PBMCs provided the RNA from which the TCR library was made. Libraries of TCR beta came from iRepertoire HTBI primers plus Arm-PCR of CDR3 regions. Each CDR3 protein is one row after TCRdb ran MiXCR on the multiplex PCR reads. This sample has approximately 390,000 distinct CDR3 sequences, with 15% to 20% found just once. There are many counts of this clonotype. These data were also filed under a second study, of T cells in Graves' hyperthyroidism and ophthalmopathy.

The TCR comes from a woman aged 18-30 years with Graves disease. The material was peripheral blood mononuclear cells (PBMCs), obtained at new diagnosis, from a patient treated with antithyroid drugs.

The CDR3 DNA reads as TGCAGTGCTAGAGGCGGCAGGGAAAATTCACCCCTCCACTTT. This encodes CSARGGRENSPLHF. The V gene is TRBV20-1, the J gene TRBJ1-6; a weak D match, TRBD1 (5 bases). From germline, CDR1 is DFQATT and CDR2 SNEGSKA (reference sequence). The CDR3 is made up of 14 amino acids. V was clipped by 1 base and J by 7 bases, with 11 bases between them.